The clone carrying this TCR beta chain was recorded a few times. The antigen is not known. This entry is derived from a study of human T cells and chemical hapten exposure. Study summary: Patients received weekly diphenylcyclopropenone doses to the scalp throughout the approximately 25-week study. TCR yields per sample varied mostly from small pooled library volume differences.

Findings of the study overall: Compared to controls, expanded TCRs made significantly more large clusters of similar CDR3s. No shift was seen in TCRs above 1 in 1000 frequency with DPC sensitization.

Time point defined: pre-sensitization, week 0. The treatment was: therapeutic diphenylcyclopropenone sensitization with weekly scalp DPC. TCRdb reprocessed the RACE reads via MiXCR and lists one record per CDR3 protein. Seen here are under 50,000 distinct CDR3 sequences, 6% to 9.5% observed once, and the top ten hold over 1%. The CDR3 length is 16 residues. This clonotype originated in a woman between 45 and 60 years old with alopecia areata. Some clones in this sample may be carry-over from other donors' samples. Sequenced here: whole blood, sampled in connection with sensitization to the hapten diphenylcyclopropenone (DPC). The rearrangement links TRBV21-1 to TRBJ2-5; TRBD1 is the table's D call, not checked against the DNA. TRBV21-1 is tagged as a pseudogene. Here the CDR3 DNA reads TGTGCCAGCAGCGAGGGGTCGGACAGGGATAGAGAGACCCAGTACTTC. Protein sequence: CASSEGSDRDRETQYF.